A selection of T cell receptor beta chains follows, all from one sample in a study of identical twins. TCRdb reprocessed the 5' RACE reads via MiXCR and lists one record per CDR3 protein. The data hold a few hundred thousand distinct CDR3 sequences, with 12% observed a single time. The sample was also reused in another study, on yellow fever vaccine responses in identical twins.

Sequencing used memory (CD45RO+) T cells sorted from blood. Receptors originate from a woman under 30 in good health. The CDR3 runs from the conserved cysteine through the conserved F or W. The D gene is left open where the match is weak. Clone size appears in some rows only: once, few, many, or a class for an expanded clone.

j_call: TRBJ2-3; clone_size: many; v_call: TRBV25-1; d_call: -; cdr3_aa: CASSDNPGGNTQYF; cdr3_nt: TGTGCCAGCAGTGATAACCCGGGCGGCAATACGCAGTATTTT
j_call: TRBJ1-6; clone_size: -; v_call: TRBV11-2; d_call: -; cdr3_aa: CASSLARNSPLHF; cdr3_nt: TGTGCCAGCAGCTTAGCTCGGAATTCACCCCTCCACTTT
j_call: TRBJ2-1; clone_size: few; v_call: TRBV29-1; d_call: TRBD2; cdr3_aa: CSVSGTSGSHNEQFF; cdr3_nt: TGCAGCGTGAGCGGGACTAGCGGGAGTCACAATGAGCAGTTCTTC
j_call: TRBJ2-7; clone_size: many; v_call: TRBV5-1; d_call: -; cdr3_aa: CASSNPGPRSGEQYF; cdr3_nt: TGCGCCAGCAGCAATCCCGGGCCGAGGAGCGGGGAGCAGTACTTC
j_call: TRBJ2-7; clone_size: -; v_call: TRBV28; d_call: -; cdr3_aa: CASLETGRSSYEQYF; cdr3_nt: TGTGCCAGCCTTGAAACCGGCAGGAGCTCCTACGAGCAGTACTTC
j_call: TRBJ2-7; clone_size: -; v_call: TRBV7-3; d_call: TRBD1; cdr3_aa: CASSPSSGQGPYEQYF; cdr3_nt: TGTGCCAGCAGCCCTTCCTCAGGACAGGGTCCCTACGAGCAGTACTTC
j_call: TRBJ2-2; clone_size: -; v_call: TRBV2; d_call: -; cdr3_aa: CASEGGLSTGELFF; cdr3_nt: TGTGCCAGCGAGGGGGGGTTGAGCACCGGGGAGCTGTTTTTT
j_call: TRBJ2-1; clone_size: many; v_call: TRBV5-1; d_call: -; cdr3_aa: CASSLVGGALGEQFF; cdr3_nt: TGCGCCAGCAGCTTGGTTGGGGGGGCTCTAGGTGAGCAGTTCTTC
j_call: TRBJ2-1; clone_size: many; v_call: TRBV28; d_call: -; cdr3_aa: CASSLPGQAYNEQFF; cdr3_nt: TGTGCCAGCAGTTTACCGGGACAAGCCTACAATGAGCAGTTCTTC
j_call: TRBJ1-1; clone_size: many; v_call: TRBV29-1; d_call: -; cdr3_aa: CSVAGMGEAFF; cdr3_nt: TGCAGCGTTGCGGGGATGGGAGAAGCTTTCTTT
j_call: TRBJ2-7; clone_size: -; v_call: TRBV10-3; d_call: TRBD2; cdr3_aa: CAISNGTSGSYEQYF; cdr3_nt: TGTGCCATCTCGAACGGGACTAGCGGATCCTACGAGCAGTACTTC
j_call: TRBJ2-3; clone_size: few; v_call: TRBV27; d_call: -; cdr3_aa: CASSLRGGGLYF; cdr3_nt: TGTGCCAGCAGTTTACGCGGAGGGGGATTATATTTT
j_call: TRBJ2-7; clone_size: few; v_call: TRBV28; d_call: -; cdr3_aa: CASSKLTPGPFTYEQYF; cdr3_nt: TGTGCCAGCAGTAAACTAACCCCCGGGCCCTTCACCTACGAGCAGTACTTC
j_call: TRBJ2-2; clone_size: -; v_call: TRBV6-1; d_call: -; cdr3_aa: CASSLWNGPHTGELFF; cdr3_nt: TGTGCCAGCAGCCTCTGGAACGGGCCCCACACCGGGGAGCTGTTTTTT
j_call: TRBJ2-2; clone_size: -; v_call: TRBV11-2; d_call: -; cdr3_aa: CASSWAPGELFF; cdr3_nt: TGTGCCAGCAGCTGGGCCCCAGGGGAGCTGTTTTTT
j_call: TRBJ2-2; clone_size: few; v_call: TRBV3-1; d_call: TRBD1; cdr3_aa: CASSQRRTGADTGELFF; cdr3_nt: TGTGCCAGCAGCCAAAGAAGGACAGGGGCCGACACCGGGGAGCTGTTTTTT
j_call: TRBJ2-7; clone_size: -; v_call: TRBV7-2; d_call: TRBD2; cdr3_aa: CASSFRLAGVTSYEQYF; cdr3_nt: TGTGCCAGCAGCTTTCGACTAGCGGGGGTGACTAGCTACGAGCAGTACTTC
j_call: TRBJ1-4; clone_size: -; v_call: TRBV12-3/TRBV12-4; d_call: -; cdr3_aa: CASRGGGWTNEKLFF; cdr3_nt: TGTGCCAGCAGGGGAGGCGGATGGACTAATGAAAAACTGTTTTTT
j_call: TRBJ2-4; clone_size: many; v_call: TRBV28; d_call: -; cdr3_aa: CASSLVGPVDIQYF; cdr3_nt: TGTGCCAGCAGCCTAGTTGGGCCGGTGGACATTCAGTACTTC
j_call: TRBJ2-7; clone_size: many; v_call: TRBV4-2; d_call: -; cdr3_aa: CASSQEEGSSYEQYF; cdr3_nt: TGTGCCAGCAGCCAAGAGGAGGGGAGCTCCTACGAGCAGTACTTC
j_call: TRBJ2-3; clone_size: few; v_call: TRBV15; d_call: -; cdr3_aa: CATSSERGTDTQYF; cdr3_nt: TGTGCCACCAGCAGCGAAAGGGGCACAGATACGCAGTATTTT
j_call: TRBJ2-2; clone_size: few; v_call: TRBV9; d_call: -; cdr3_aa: CASSLINTGELFF; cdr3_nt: TGTGCCAGCAGCCTTATTAACACCGGGGAGCTGTTTTTT
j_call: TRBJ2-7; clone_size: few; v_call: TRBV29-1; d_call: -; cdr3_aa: CSVGSDYEQYF; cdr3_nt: TGCAGCGTTGGGTCGGACTACGAGCAGTACTTC
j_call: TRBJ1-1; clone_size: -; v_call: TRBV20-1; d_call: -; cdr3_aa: CSARDLGRSTEAFF; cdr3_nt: TGCAGTGCTAGAGACTTGGGGCGGAGTACTGAAGCTTTCTTT
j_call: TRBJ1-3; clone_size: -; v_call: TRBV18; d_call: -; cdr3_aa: CASSAADSSGNTIYF; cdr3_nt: TGTGCCAGCTCAGCAGCTGACAGCTCTGGAAACACCATATATTTT
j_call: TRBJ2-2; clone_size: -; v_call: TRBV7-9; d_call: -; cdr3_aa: CASHKENRNTGELFF; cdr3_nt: TGTGCCAGCCACAAAGAGAACCGGAACACCGGGGAGCTGTTTTTT
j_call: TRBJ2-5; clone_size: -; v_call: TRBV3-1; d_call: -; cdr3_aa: CASSQDWRLGAMETQYF; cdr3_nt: TGTGCCAGCAGCCAAGATTGGCGGTTGGGGGCGATGGAGACCCAGTACTTC
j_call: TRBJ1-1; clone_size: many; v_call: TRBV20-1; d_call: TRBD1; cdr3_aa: CSAPDPGQGKNTEAFF; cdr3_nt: TGCAGTGCTCCGGACCCGGGACAGGGGAAAAACACTGAAGCTTTCTTT
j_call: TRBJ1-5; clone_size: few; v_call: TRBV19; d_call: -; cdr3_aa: CASSAVGGQGQPQHF; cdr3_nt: TGTGCCAGTAGTGCCGTCGGGGGCCAGGGGCAGCCCCAGCATTTT
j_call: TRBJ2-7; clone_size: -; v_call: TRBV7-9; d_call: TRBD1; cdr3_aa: CASSLGRGQNSYEQYF; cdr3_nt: TGTGCCAGCAGCTTAGGAAGGGGACAGAACTCCTACGAGCAGTACTTC
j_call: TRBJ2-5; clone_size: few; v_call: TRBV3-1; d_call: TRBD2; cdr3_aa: CASSPGPGGGTQYF; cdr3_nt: TGTGCCAGCAGCCCCGGCCCCGGCGGGGGGACCCAGTACTTC
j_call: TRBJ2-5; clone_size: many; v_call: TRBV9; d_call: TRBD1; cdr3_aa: CASSVGQGQETQYF; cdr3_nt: TGTGCCAGCAGCGTAGGACAGGGCCAGGAGACCCAGTACTTC
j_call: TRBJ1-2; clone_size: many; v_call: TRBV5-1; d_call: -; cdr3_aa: CASSTGQLGNYGYTF; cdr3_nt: TGCGCCAGCAGCACGGGACAATTAGGGAACTATGGCTACACCTTC
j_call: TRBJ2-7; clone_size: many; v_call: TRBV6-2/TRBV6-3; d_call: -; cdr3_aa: CASSYMEGPYEQYF; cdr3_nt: TGTGCCAGCAGTTACATGGAGGGACCCTACGAGCAGTACTTC
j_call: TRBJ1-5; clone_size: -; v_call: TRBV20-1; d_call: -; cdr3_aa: CSARAAGEMEPQHF; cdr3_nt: TGCAGTGCTAGAGCCGCAGGGGAGATGGAGCCCCAGCATTTT
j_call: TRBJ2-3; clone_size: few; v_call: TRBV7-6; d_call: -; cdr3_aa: CASSLSQGPTDTQYF; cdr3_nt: TGTGCCAGCAGCTTAAGTCAGGGACCCACAGATACGCAGTATTTT
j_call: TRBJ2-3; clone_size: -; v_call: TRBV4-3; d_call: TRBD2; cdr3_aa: CASSQGSGKRTDTQYF; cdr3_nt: TGCGCCAGCAGCCAAGGAAGCGGGAAACGAACAGATACGCAGTATTTT
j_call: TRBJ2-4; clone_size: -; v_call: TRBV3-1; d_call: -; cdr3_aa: CASSQAAIAKNIQYF; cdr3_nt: TGTGCCAGCAGCCAAGCGGCGATAGCCAAAAACATTCAGTACTTC
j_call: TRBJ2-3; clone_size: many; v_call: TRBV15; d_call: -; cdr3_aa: CATSRVGGFADTQYF; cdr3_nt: TGTGCCACCAGCAGAGTTGGGGGGTTCGCCGATACGCAGTATTTT
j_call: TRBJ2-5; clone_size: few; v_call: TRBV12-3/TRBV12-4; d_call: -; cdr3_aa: CASSLSWKETQYF; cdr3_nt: TGTGCCAGCAGTTTATCATGGAAAGAGACCCAGTACTTC
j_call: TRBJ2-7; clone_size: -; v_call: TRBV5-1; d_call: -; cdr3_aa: CASSFQYEQYF; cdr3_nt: TGCGCCAGCAGCTTCCAATACGAGCAGTACTTC
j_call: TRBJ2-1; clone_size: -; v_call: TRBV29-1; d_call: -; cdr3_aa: CSVVGRAYNEQFF; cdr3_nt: TGCAGCGTTGTGGGCAGGGCGTACAATGAGCAGTTCTTC
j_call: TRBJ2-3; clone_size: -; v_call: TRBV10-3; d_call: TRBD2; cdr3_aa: CAISEAGGHTDTQYF; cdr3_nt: TGTGCCATCAGTGAGGCGGGGGGACACACAGATACGCAGTATTTT
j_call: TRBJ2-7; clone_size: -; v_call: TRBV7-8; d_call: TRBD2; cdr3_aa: CASSLGTSGVSPYEQYF; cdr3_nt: TGTGCCAGCAGCTTAGGGACTAGCGGGGTTAGCCCCTACGAGCAGTACTTC
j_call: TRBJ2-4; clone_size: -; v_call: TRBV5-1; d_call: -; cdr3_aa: CASTLQGIQYF; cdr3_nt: TGCGCCAGCACCCTTCAGGGCATTCAGTACTTC
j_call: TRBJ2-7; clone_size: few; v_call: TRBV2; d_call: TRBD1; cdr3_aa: CASRDRDRGYEQYF; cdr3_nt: TGTGCCAGCAGGGACCGGGACAGGGGATACGAGCAGTACTTC
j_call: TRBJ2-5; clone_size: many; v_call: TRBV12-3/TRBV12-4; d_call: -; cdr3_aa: CASSPSGSSQETQYF; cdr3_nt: TGTGCCAGCAGTCCGAGCGGCAGCTCCCAAGAGACCCAGTACTTC
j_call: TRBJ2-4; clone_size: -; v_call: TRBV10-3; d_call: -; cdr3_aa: CATGRSGDIQYF; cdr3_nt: TGTGCCACCGGGCGGAGTGGGGACATTCAGTACTTC
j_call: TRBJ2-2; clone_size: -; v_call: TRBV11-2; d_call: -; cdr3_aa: CASSPLRASDTGELFF; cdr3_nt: TGTGCCAGCAGCCCTCTGCGGGCGTCTGACACCGGGGAGCTGTTTTTT
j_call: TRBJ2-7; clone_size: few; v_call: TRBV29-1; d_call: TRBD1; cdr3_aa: CSVQDRGNSYEQYF; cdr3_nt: TGCAGCGTTCAAGACAGGGGGAACTCCTACGAGCAGTACTTC
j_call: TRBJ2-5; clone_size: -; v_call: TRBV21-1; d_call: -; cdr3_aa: CASSKLRAFRDRCQETQYF; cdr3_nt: TGTGCCAGCAGCAAACTGAGGGCCTTTCGGGACAGGTGTCAAGAGACCCAGTACTTC
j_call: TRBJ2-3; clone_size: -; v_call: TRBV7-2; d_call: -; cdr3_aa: CASSSGGWGFTDTQYF; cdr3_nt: TGTGCCAGCAGCTCCGGAGGGTGGGGATTCACAGATACGCAGTATTTT